Listed below are T cell receptor beta chains from one sample, sequenced in a study of control samples from healthy donors and cancer patients. Method: immunoSEQ multiplex PCR; TCRdb's copy keeps in-frame clones and lacks some. This table has some 200,000 clones, about nine tenths appearing once. Input material: blood. The receptors stem from a young woman in good health. CDR3s include the opening cysteine and the closing phenylalanine or tryptophan. The D gene is left open where the match is weak. Only part of the rows carry a size: once, few, many, or a class if the clone is expanded.

j_call d_call v_call clone_size cdr3_nt cdr3_aa
TRBJ2-7 NA TRBV15 once TGTGCCACCAGCAGAAGGGGTTACGAGCAGTACTTC CATSRRGYEQYF
TRBJ1-3 NA TRBV27 NA TGTGCCAGCAGAGGACCCGGGACACTCTCTGGAAACACCATATATTTT CASRGPGTLSGNTIYF
TRBJ2-1 TRBD1 TRBV11-2 NA TGTGCCAGCAGCTTAGGGGGGACAGGGGGTTACAATGAGCAGTTCTTC CASSLGGTGGYNEQFF
TRBJ2-7 NA TRBV2 NA TGTGCCAGCAAGACTAGCTACGAGCAGTACTTC CASKTSYEQYF
TRBJ2-1 NA TRBV10-1 NA TGCGCCAGCAGTGACGGGGGCGGAGGGTACAATGAGCAGTTCTTC CASSDGGGGYNEQFF
TRBJ1-5 NA TRBV7-2 NA TGTGCCAGCAGCTTAGGACTCCTTAGCAATCAGCCCCAGCATTTT CASSLGLLSNQPQHF
TRBJ2-1 NA TRBV29-1 NA TGCAGCGTTGAAGTGATCAATGAGCAGTTCTTC CSVEVINEQFF
TRBJ1-2 TRBD1 TRBV6-6 NA TGTGCCAGCAGTTACCCCGGGACAGGGAACTATGGCTACACCTTC CASSYPGTGNYGYTF
TRBJ1-2 NA TRBV14 NA TGTGCCAGCAGCCAAGTTGCGGGGCTTGGGGGCTACACCTTC CASSQVAGLGGYTF
TRBJ1-5 TRBD1 TRBV6-5 NA TGTGCCAGCAGCCCCAACAGGGGACGGGATCAGCCCCAGCATTTT CASSPNRGRDQPQHF
TRBJ2-2 NA TRBV29-1 NA TGCAGCGTTGAAGAACACCAGAACACCGGGGAGCTGTTTTTT CSVEEHQNTGELFF
TRBJ2-1 TRBD1 TRBV6-5 NA TGTGCCAGCAGTTACGACAGGGGCAATGAGCAGTTCTTC CASSYDRGNEQFF
TRBJ2-2 NA TRBV5-1 NA TGCGCCAGCAGCTTGACAGCGAACACCGGGGAGCTGTTTTTT CASSLTANTGELFF
TRBJ2-7 TRBD1 TRBV2 few TGTGCCAGCAGTGTCGAGGGACAGGGGGCCGAGCAGTACTTC CASSVEGQGAEQYF
TRBJ2-2 TRBD1 TRBV9 NA TGTGCCAGCAGCGGGGACAGCGCGAACACCGGGGAGCTGTTTTTT CASSGDSANTGELFF
TRBJ1-2 NA TRBV27 NA TGTGCCAGCAGTTTAGCCCTTAACTATGGCTACACCTTC CASSLALNYGYTF
TRBJ1-6 TRBD1 TRBV18 NA TGTGCCAGCTCACCAGGGGGACAGGGGAATTCACCCCTCCACTTT CASSPGGQGNSPLHF
TRBJ1-2 TRBD1 TRBV5-1 NA TGCGCCAGCAGCTCCTCGACGGGACAGGGTTCTGGCTACACCTTC CASSSSTGQGSGYTF
TRBJ2-3 NA TRBV6-4 once TGTGCCAGCAGTGACTCGATAGATACGCCTAGCACAGATACGCAGTATTTT CASSDSIDTPSTDTQYF
TRBJ2-7 TRBD1 TRBV19 NA TGTGCCAGTAGCCCCGACAGGGGGGTCGAGCAGTACTTC CASSPDRGVEQYF
TRBJ2-3 TRBD1 TRBV12-3/TRBV12-4 NA TGTGCCAGCAGGGGGACAGGGGGTACGCAGTATTTT CASRGTGGTQYF
TRBJ2-7 TRBD2 TRBV6-6 NA TGTGCCAGCAGTCCTAGCGGGTATTCCTCCTACGAGCAGTACTTC CASSPSGYSSYEQYF
TRBJ1-5 NA TRBV7-9 NA TGTGCCAGCAGCTTAAAGGGCAATCAGCCCCAGCATTTT CASSLKGNQPQHF
TRBJ1-2 TRBD1 TRBV19 NA TGTGCCAGTAGTATAGATCCGGGACAGGGGGGCTATGGCTACACCTTC CASSIDPGQGGYGYTF
TRBJ2-5 NA TRBV7-9 NA TGTGCCAGCAGCTCAGGGTCACAAGAGACCCAGTACTTC CASSSGSQETQYF
TRBJ1-6 NA TRBV4-2 NA TGTGCCAGCAGCCAAGAGCTAGGGGCCTATAATTCACCCCTCCACTTT CASSQELGAYNSPLHF
TRBJ2-3 TRBD1 TRBV3-1/TRBV3-2 NA TGTGCCAGCAGCCAAGATCGGAGAGTACTCCAGGGGGCGGGCACAGATACGCAGTATTTT CASSQDRRVLQGAGTDTQYF
TRBJ2-1 TRBD2 TRBV27 NA TGTGCCAGCAGTGTATGGACTAGCGAACACAATGAGCAGTTCTTC CASSVWTSEHNEQFF
TRBJ2-1 TRBD1 TRBV3-1/TRBV3-2 NA TGTGCCAGCAGCCTACGACAGGGAAATGAGCAGTTCTTC CASSLRQGNEQFF
TRBJ1-6 NA TRBV10-3 NA TGTGCCATCAGTGTACAGGACAATTCACCCCTCCACTTT CAISVQDNSPLHF
TRBJ2-1 NA TRBV24-1 NA TGTGCCACCTCCGGAGGGTCCGACAATGAGCAGTTCTTC CATSGGSDNEQFF
TRBJ1-1 NA TRBV18 NA TGTGCCAGCTCACCACCGGGCAGGGGGAACACTGAAGCTTTCTTT CASSPPGRGNTEAFF
TRBJ2-3 TRBD2 TRBV27 NA TGTGCCAGCACCCGAAGACTAGCGGGGTCTGTGGATACGCAGTATTTT CASTRRLAGSVDTQYF
TRBJ2-1 TRBD1 TRBV29-1 NA TGCAGCGCCGACAGGGGCCCCTACAATGAGCAGTTCTTC CSADRGPYNEQFF
TRBJ2-1 NA TRBV6-2/TRBV6-3 once TGTGCCAGCAGTAGCCCCCACAGGGCCTACAATGAGCAGTTCTTC CASSSPHRAYNEQFF
TRBJ1-4 TRBD1 TRBV28 NA TGTGCCAGCAGTCCCTTGGACAGGGTCGAAAAACTGTTTTTT CASSPLDRVEKLFF
TRBJ2-3 NA TRBV6-5 NA TGTGCCAGCACCCCCCCCGGGACCGACACAGATACGCAGTATTTT CASTPPGTDTDTQYF
TRBJ2-5 NA TRBV11-3 NA TGTGCCAGCAGCTCCGGGGGACAGCAAGAGACCCAGTACTTC CASSSGGQQETQYF
TRBJ1-1 NA TRBV7-2 NA TGTGCCAGCAGCTTAGCGGCAGGGCAGGGGACTGAAGCTTTCTTT CASSLAAGQGTEAFF
TRBJ2-3 TRBD2 TRBV10-3 once TGTGCCATCAGTGAGGGCGGGGGGGCCACAGATACGCAGTATTTT CAISEGGGATDTQYF
TRBJ1-4 NA TRBV2 NA TGTGCCAGCAGTGTGCAACAGGGCCCTGAAAAACTGTTTTTT CASSVQQGPEKLFF
TRBJ1-6 NA TRBV27 NA TGTGCCAGCAGTCTACTCGGGGCAGGGGAATCACCCCTCCACTTT CASSLLGAGESPLHF
TRBJ2-1 TRBD2 TRBV5-1 once TGCGCCAGCAGCACCTTACTAGCGGGATCTGACAATGAGCAGTTCTTC CASSTLLAGSDNEQFF
TRBJ1-3 NA TRBV13 NA TGTGCCAGCAGCTTTCAGGCCAGCTCTGGAAACACCATATATTTT CASSFQASSGNTIYF
TRBJ2-1 NA TRBV6-2/TRBV6-3 NA TGTGCCAGCAGTTACGGCGGGGAGTCCAATGAGCAGTTCTTC CASSYGGESNEQFF
TRBJ1-2 TRBD1 TRBV19 NA TGTGCCAGTAGTATAGGGGACAGGGGGCAATATGGCTACACCTTC CASSIGDRGQYGYTF
TRBJ2-3 NA TRBV9 NA TGTGCCAGCAGCGTAGCCAGGTCGAGCACAGATACGCAGTATTTT CASSVARSSTDTQYF
TRBJ2-6 NA TRBV19 once TGTGCCAGTAGTATGGGGGGCGCTGGGGCCAACGTCCTGACTTTC CASSMGGAGANVLTF
TRBJ2-5 NA TRBV7-7 NA TGTGCTAGCAGTCCGGACACTGTCCAAGAGACCCAGTACTTC CASSPDTVQETQYF
TRBJ1-1 NA TRBV4-2 once TGTGCCAGCAGCCAAGTTGCGGGGGAGAACACTGAAGCTTTCTTT CASSQVAGENTEAFF
TRBJ1-2 TRBD1 TRBV30 NA TGTGCCTGGAGTGTAGGGGGACAGTACTATGGCTACACCTTC CAWSVGGQYYGYTF
TRBJ2-3 NA TRBV6-5 NA TGTGCCAGCAGATATACAGGGTATAGCACAGATACGCAGTATTTT CASRYTGYSTDTQYF